The 10 T cell receptor beta chains in this list originate from one sample, sequenced in a study of regulatory T cells in long-lasting Graves disease. Arm-PCR of CDR3 regions with iRepertoire HTBI primers generated TCR beta libraries. TCRdb reprocessed the multiplex PCR reads via MiXCR and lists one record per CDR3 protein. The table lists roughly 400,000 distinct CDR3 sequences, 20% to 25% of them singletons. Specified time point: persistent/refractory GD, antithyroid drugs over 5 years with positive TRAb. PBMC-derived RNA was used for the TCR library. The sample was peripheral blood mononuclear cells (PBMCs), taken when the disease was refractory, from a patient treated with antithyroid drugs. Receptors were obtained from a female donor with Graves disease.

This clonotype was observed a handful of times. V is TRBV12-3 or TRBV12-4 and J is TRBJ1-5; possible D gene TRBD1, 6 bases. The V gene lost 6 bases and the J gene lost 4 bases, with 13 bases spanning the gap. The CDR3 is made up of 14 amino acids. The CDR3 region is CASSPRDKNQPQHF. The CDR3, as DNA: TGTGCCAGCAGCCCCCGGGACAAAAATCAGCCCCAGCATTTT.

Many counts were recorded for this clonotype. The chain links TRBV28 to TRBJ2-2; no clear D. V lost 6 bases and J 7 bases, leaving 9 bases between the germline ends. The CDR3 runs to 12 residues. The germline gives CDR1 MDHEN, CDR2 SYDVKM. Here the CDR3 reads CASSLRDGELFF. CDR3 nucleotides: TGTGCCAGCAGCTTAAGGGACGGGGAGCTGTTTTTT.

This clonotype was counted between two and nine times. The chain uses TRBV6-2 or TRBV6-3 and TRBJ1-1; 8 positions agree with TRBD1. CDR3 length: 14 residues. CDR1 is MNHEY and CDR2 is SVGEGT in the germline V gene. The ends lost 7 bases at V and 4 bases at J; junction bases unmatched: 8. The CDR3 DNA reads as TGTGCCAGCACCATAGAGGGACAGGCCACTGAAGCTTTCTTT. Translated: CASTIEGQATEAFF.

This clonotype was seen many times. This chain connects TRBV7-2 to TRBJ2-7, with 7 bases aligning to TRBD1. The CDR3 has 14 residues. V dropped 1 base and J dropped 3; count of bases not matched to a gene: 3. CDR1 SGHTA and CDR2 FQGNSA come from the germline V gene. This chain's CDR3 is CASSLDAGGYEQYF. The CDR3 region has the DNA TGTGCCAGCAGCTTAGACGCAGGGGGCTACGAGCAGTACTTC.

The table lists this clonotype with a few counts. V gene TRBV5-1 combines with J gene TRBJ1-5, with a tentative D call TRBD1 (5 bases). Looked up from germline, CDR1 is SGHRS and CDR2 is YFSETQ. The CDR3 has 14 residues. The V end lost 4 bases, the J end lost 5 bases, and 13 bases lay between the germline ends. For the CDR3, the DNA is TGCGCCAGCAGCCGAACTACAGGAGATCAGCCCCAGCATTTT. Encoded protein: CASSRTTGDQPQHF.

V and J are TRBV7-2 and TRBJ2-7; maybe TRBD2 (6 bases). Germline V gene sequence: CDR1 SGHTA, CDR2 FQGNSA. This CDR3 contains 16 residues. V gave up 3 bases and J gave up 3 bases, with 18 bases separating them. CDR3 amino acids: CASSFLESGPYYEQYF. As DNA, the CDR3 is TGTGCCAGCAGCTTCCTGGAGAGCGGGCCGTACTACGAGCAGTACTTC.

This clonotype showed up just a few times. The CDR3, as DNA: TGTGCCAGCAGTTGGCAGGACTCCTACGAGCAGTACTTC. This gives the protein CASSWQDSYEQYF. The chain recombines TRBV6-5 with TRBJ2-7, with D uncertain. V lost 4 bases and J lost 0, with 7 bases in between. Germline CDR1 and CDR2: MNHEY and SVGAGI. This CDR3 is built from 13 residues.

This rearrangement joins TRBV24-1 to TRBJ2-5; 9 bases align to TRBD2. Trimming cost V 5 bases and J 1 base; bases outside gene matches: 10. Germline V CDR1 and CDR2: KGHDR, SFDVKD. The CDR3 has 17 residues. CDR3 DNA: TGTGCCACCAGTGCAGGGGTAAAACTAGCGGGCCAAGAGACCCAGTACTTC. Translation: CATSAGVKLAGQETQYF.

Ten or more counts support this clonotype. The rearrangement joins TRBV20-1 to TRBJ1-6; 9 bases map to TRBD1. V dropped 5 bases and J dropped 8; count of bases not matched to a gene: 7. CDR3 size: 14 residues. Per the germline V gene, CDR1 is DFQATT and CDR2 is SNEGSKA (reference sequence). The CDR3 coding sequence is TGCAGTGCTTCGCGGGACAGGGTTGATTCACCCCTCCACTTT. As protein: CSASRDRVDSPLHF.

This clonotype was picked up many times. The chain links TRBV5-1 to TRBJ1-1; D unclear. Trimming pared 0 bases from V and 1 base from J, leaving 10 bases between. This CDR3 has 15 amino acids. The germline V gene encodes CDR1 SGHRS and CDR2 YFSETQ. The CDR3 region is CASSLEFGRNTEAFF. The DNA of the CDR3 is TGCGCCAGCAGCTTGGAGTTTGGCAGGAACACTGAAGCTTTCTTT.